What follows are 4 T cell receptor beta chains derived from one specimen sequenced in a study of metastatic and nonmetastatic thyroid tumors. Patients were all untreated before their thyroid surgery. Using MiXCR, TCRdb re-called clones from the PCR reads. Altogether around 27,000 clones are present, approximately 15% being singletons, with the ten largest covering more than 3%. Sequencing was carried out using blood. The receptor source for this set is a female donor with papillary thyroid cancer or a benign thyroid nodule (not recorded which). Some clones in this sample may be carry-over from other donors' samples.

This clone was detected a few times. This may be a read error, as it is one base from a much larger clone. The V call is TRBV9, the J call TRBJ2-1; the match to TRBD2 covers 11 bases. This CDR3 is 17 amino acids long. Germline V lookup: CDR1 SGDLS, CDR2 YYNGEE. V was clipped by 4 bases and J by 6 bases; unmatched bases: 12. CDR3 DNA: TGTGCCAGCAGCCGTATTGCTACTAGCGGGGGATTCAATGAGCAGTTCTTC. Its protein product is CASSRIATSGGFNEQFF. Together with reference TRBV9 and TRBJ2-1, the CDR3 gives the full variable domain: DSGVTQTPKHLITATGQRVTLRCSPRSGDLSVYWYQQSLDQGLQFLIQYYNGEERAKGNILERFSAQQFPDLHSELNLSSLELGDSALYFCASSRIATSGGFNEQFFGPGTRLTVL.

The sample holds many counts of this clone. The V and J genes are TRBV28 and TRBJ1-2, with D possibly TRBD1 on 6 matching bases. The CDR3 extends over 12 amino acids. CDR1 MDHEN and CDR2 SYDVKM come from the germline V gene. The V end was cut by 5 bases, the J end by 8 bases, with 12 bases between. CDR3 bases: TGTGCCAGCAGTGCTCGGGGGGCGGGCTACACCTTC. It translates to CASSARGAGYTF.

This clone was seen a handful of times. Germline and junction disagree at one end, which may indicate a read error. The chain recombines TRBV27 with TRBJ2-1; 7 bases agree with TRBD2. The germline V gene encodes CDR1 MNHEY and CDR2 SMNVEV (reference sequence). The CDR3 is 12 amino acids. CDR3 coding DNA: TGCACCAGCACCTGGGGGGGGAGTGAGCAGTTCTTC. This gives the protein CTSTWGGSEQFF.

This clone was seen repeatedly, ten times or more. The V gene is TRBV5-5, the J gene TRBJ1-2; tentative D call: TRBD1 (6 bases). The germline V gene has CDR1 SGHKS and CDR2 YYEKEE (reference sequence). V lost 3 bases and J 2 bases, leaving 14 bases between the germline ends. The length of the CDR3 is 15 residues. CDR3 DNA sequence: TGTGCCAGCAGCTGGGGACACACAGAGAACTATGGCTACACCTTC. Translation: CASSWGHTENYGYTF.